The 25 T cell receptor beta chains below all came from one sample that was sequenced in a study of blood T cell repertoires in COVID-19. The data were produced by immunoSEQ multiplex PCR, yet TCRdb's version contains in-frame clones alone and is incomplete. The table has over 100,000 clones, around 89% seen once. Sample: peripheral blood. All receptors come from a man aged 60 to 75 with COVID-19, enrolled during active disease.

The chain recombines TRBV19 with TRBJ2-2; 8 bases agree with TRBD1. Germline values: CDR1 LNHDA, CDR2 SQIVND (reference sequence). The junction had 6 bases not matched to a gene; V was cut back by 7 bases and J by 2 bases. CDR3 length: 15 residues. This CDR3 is CASTLTGANTGELFF. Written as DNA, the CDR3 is TGTGCCAGTACTCTGACAGGGGCAAACACCGGGGAGCTGTTTTTT.

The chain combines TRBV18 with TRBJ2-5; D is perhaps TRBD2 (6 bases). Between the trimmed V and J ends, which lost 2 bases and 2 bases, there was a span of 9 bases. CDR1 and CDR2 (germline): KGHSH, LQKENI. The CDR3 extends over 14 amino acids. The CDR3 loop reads CASSPRLEQETQYF. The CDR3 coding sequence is TGTGCCAGCTCACCAAGACTAGAACAAGAGACCCAGTACTTC.

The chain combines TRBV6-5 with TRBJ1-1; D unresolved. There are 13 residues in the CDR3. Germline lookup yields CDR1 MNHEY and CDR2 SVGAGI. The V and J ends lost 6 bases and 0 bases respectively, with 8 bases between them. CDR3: CASRYRLNTEAFF. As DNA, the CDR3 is TGTGCCAGCAGGTACCGGTTGAACACTGAAGCTTTCTTT.

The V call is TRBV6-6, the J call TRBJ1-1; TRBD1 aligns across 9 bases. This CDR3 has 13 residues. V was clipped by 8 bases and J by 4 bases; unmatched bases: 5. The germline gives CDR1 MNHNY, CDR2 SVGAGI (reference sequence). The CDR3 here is CASLPDRGTEAFF. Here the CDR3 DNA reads TGTGCCAGCCTTCCGGACAGGGGCACTGAAGCTTTCTTT.

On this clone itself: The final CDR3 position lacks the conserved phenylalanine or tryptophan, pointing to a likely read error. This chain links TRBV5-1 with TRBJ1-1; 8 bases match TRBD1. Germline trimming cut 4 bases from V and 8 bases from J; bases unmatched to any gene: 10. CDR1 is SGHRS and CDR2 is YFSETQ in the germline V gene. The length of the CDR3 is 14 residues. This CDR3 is CASSLLSGQAEAFS. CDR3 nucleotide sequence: TGCGCCAGCAGCCTCCTTTCGGGACAGGCGGAAGCTTTCTCT.

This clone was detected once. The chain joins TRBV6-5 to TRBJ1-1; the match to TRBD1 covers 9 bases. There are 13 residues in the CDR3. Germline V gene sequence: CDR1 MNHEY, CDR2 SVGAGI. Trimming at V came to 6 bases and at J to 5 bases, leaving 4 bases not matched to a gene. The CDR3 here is CASRLDRGTEAFF. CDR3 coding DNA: TGTGCCAGCAGACTCGACAGGGGGACTGAAGCTTTCTTT.

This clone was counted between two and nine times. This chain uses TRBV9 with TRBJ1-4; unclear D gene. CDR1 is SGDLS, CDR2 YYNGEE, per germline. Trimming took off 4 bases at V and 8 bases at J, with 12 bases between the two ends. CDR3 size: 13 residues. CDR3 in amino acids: CASSLRGGEKLFF. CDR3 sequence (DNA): TGTGCCAGCAGCCTTCGGGGTGGGGAAAAACTGTTTTTT. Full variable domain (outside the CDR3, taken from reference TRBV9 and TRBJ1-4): DSGVTQTPKHLITATGQRVTLRCSPRSGDLSVYWYQQSLDQGLQFLIQYYNGEERAKGNILERFSAQQFPDLHSELNLSSLELGDSALYFCASSLRGGEKLFFGSGTQLSVL.

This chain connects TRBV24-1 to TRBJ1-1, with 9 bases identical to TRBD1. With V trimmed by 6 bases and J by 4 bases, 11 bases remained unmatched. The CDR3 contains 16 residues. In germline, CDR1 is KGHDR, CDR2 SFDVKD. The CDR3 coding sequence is TGTGCCACCAGTCCGGGACAGGGATGGGAGGGCACTGAAGCTTTCTTT. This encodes CATSPGQGWEGTEAFF.

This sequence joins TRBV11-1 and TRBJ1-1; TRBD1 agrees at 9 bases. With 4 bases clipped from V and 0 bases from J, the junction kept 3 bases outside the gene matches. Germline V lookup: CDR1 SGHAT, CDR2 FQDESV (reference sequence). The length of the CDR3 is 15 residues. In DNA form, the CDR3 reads TGTGCCAGCAGCTCCCGGACAGGGGTGAACACTGAAGCTTTCTTT. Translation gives CASSSRTGVNTEAFF.

The CDR3 protein is CASSWGQGWNSPLHF. CDR3 bases: TGTGCCAGCAGCTGGGGGCAGGGCTGGAATTCACCCCTCCACTTT. The chain links TRBV5-6 to TRBJ1-6; D may be TRBD1 (6 bases). The CDR3 runs to 15 residues. Germline CDR1 and CDR2: SGHDT and YYEEEE. Trimming shortened V by 3 bases and J by 7 bases, and 14 bases separated the two germline ends.

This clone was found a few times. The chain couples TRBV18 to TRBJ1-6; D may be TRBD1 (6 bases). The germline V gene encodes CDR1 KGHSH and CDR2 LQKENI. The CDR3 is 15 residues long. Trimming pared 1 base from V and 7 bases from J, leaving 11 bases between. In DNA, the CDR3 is TGTGCCAGCTCACCACGGACAGTAGAGAATTCACCCCTCCACTTT. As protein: CASSPRTVENSPLHF.

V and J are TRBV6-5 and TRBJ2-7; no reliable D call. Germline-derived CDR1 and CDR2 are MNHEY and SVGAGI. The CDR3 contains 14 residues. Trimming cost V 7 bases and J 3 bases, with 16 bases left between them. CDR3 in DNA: TGTGCCAGCACCCCTCGTTGGGCTAACTACGAGCAGTACTTC. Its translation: CASTPRWANYEQYF.

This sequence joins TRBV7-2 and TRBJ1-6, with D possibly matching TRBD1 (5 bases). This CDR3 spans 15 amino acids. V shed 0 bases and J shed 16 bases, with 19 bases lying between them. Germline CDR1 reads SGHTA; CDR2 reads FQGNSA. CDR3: CASSLADRTFPLLHF. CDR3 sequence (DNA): TGTGCCAGCAGCTTAGCGGACCGGACATTTCCCCTTCTCCACTTT.

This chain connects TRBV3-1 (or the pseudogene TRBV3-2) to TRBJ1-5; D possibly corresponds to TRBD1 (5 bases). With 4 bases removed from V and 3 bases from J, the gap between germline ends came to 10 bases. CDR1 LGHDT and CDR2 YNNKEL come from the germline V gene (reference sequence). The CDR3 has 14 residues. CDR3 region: CASSPGLDNQPQHF. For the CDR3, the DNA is TGTGCCAGCAGCCCGGGACTCGACAATCAGCCCCAGCATTTT.

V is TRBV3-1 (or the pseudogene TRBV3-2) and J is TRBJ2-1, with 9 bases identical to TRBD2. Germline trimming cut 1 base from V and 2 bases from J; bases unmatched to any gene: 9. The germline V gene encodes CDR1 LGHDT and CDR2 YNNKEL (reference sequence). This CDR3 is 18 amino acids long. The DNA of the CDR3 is TGTGCCAGCAGCCAAGGAATTGTAGCGGGGGATACCTACAATGAGCAGTTCTTC. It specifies CASSQGIVAGDTYNEQFF.

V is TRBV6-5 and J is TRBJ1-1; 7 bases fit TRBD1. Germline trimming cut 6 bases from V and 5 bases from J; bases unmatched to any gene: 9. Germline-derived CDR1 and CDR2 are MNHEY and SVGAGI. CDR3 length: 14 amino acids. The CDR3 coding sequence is TGTGCCAGCAGCCAACAGGGGACTTCGACTGAAGCTTTCTTT. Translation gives CASSQQGTSTEAFF.

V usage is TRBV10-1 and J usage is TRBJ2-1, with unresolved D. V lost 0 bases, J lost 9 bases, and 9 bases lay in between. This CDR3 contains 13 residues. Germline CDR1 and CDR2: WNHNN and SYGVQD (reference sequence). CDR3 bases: TGCGCCAGCAGTGAGTCATTATTCAGTGAGCAGTTCTTC. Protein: CASSESLFSEQFF.

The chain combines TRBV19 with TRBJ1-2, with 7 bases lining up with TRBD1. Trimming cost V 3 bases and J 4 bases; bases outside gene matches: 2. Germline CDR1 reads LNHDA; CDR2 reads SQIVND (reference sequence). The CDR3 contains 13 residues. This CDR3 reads CASSMGTVYGYTF. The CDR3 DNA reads TGTGCCAGTAGTATGGGGACAGTCTATGGCTACACCTTC. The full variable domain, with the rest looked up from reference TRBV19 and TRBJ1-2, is DGGITQSPKYLFRKEGQNVTLSCEQNLNHDAMYWYRQDPGQGLRLIYYSQIVNDFQKGDIAEGYSVSREKKESFPLTVTSAQKNPTAFYLCASSMGTVYGYTFGSGTRLTVV.

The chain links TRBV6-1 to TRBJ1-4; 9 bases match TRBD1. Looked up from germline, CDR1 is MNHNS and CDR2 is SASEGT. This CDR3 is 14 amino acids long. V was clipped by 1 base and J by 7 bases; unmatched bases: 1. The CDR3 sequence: CASSEGTGAEKLFF. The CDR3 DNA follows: TGTGCCAGCAGTGAAGGGACAGGGGCTGAAAAACTGTTTTTT.

CDR3 DNA sequence: TGTGCCAGCAGCTTAGAGGCTCTCTATAATTCACCCCTCCACTTT. Translation: CASSLEALYNSPLHF. The chain uses TRBV5-6 and TRBJ1-6; D is uncertain. This CDR3 comprises 15 residues. V was shortened by 2 bases and J by 3 bases, with 9 bases between the two germline ends. The germline V gene has CDR1 SGHDT and CDR2 YYEEEE.

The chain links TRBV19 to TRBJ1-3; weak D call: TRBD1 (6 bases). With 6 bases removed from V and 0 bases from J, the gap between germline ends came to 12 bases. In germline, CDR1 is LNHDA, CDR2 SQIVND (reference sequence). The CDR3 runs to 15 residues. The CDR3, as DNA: TGTGCCAGTAGACAGGGCCCTTCCTCTGGAAACACCATATATTTT. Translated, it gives CASRQGPSSGNTIYF. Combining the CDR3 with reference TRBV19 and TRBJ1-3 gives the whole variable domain DGGITQSPKYLFRKEGQNVTLSCEQNLNHDAMYWYRQDPGQGLRLIYYSQIVNDFQKGDIAEGYSVSREKKESFPLTVTSAQKNPTAFYLCASRQGPSSGNTIYFGEGSWLTVV.

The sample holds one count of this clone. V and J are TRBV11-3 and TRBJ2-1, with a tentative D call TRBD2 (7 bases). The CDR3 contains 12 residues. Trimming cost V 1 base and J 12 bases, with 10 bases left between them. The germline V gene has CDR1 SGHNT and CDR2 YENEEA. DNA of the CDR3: TGTGCCAGCAGCTTAGGCGGGGGCGGGCAGTTCTTC. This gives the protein CASSLGGGGQFF.

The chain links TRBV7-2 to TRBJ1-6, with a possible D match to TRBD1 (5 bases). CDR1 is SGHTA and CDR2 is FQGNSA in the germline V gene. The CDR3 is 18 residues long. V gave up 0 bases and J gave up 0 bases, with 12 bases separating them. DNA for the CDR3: TGTGCCAGCAGCTTAGCGCCGAGACAGAGCTCCTATAATTCACCCCTCCACTTT. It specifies CASSLAPRQSSYNSPLHF.

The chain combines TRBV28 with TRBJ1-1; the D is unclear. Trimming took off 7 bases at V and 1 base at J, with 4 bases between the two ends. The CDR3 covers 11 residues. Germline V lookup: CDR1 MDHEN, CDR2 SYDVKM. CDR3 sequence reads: CASTSNTEAFF. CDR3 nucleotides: TGTGCCAGCACCTCGAACACTGAAGCTTTCTTT.

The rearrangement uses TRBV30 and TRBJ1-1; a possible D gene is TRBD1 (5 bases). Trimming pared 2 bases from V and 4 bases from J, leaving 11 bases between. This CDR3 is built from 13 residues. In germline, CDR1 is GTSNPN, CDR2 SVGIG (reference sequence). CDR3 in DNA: TGTGCCTGGAGTCGCAGCCAGGGCACTGAAGCTTTCTTT. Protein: CAWSRSQGTEAFF.